The 27 T cell receptor beta chains listed next were all sequenced from one sample in a study of T cell responses to AZD1222 COVID-19 vaccine. Using immunoSEQ multiplex PCR, the repertoire was profiled, and TCRdb retains in-frame clones only, with some absent. The sample lists about 81,000 clones; approximately 90% were seen once. This sample comprised peripheral blood, obtained 28 days after the second AZD1222 dose. Every receptor here comes from an adult who received the AZD1222 COVID-19 vaccine.

Only one count was recorded for this clone. The V and J genes are TRBV24-1 and TRBJ2-1, with 7 bases aligning to TRBD1. This CDR3 has 16 residues. Germline values: CDR1 KGHDR, CDR2 SFDVKD. The trim removed 4 bases at V and 4 bases at J, leaving 9 bases unmatched. The CDR3 sequence: CATSESIGTEYNEQFF. The CDR3 nucleotides are TGTGCCACCAGTGAATCTATAGGGACAGAATACAATGAGCAGTTCTTC.

The V and J genes are TRBV6-6 and TRBJ1-2; no firm D call. The V end lost 6 bases, the J end lost 2 bases, and 10 bases lay between the germline ends. CDR1 and CDR2 from the germline V gene are MNHNY and SVGAGI (reference sequence). The CDR3 length is 13 residues. The chain's CDR3 is CASSHGLNYGYTF. DNA of the CDR3: TGTGCCAGCAGCCACGGGTTAAACTATGGCTACACCTTC.

The chain is built from TRBV19 and TRBJ1-1, with D possibly being TRBD1 (6 bases). Germline lookup yields CDR1 LNHDA and CDR2 SQIVND (reference sequence). The CDR3 is made up of 14 amino acids. The V and J ends lost 7 bases and 3 bases respectively, with 15 bases between them. The CDR3 DNA sequence: TGTGCCAGTACCGAACAGGGAAGGGACACTGAAGCTTTCTTT. This gives the protein CASTEQGRDTEAFF.

The rearrangement links TRBV30 to TRBJ1-5; D ambiguous. V was clipped by 5 bases and J by 0 bases, with 8 bases between them. The CDR3 is 13 residues long. The germline V gene encodes CDR1 GTSNPN and CDR2 SVGIG (reference sequence). The CDR3 sequence: CAWAGDSNQPQHF. Here the CDR3 DNA reads TGTGCCTGGGCAGGAGATAGCAATCAGCCCCAGCATTTT.

The chain combines TRBV7-9 with TRBJ1-5, with D tentatively TRBD1 (5 bases). The V and J ends lost 5 bases and 5 bases respectively, with 13 bases between them. There are 14 residues in the CDR3. CDR1 and CDR2 from the germline V gene are SEHNR and FQNEAQ (reference sequence). The CDR3 DNA follows: TGTGCCAGCAGCCAAAGGTCGGGGGATCAGCCCCAGCATTTT. Residues: CASSQRSGDQPQHF.

This rearrangement joins TRBV28 to TRBJ2-7, with 9 nucleotides matching TRBD1. The CDR3 has 15 amino acids. CDR1 MDHEN and CDR2 SYDVKM come from the germline V gene. After removal of 3 bases from V and 3 bases from J, the junction contained 6 bases not matched to a gene. In DNA, the CDR3 is TGTGCCAGCAGTTTTGGGACAGGGATTATCTACGAGCAGTACTTC. It is translated as CASSFGTGIIYEQYF.

The CDR3 DNA follows: TGCGCCAGCAGACTAGCGGGAATGGCCGGGGAGCTGTTTTTT. Translating it yields CASRLAGMAGELFF. This chain connects TRBV5-1 to TRBJ2-2; 10 bases map to TRBD2. The CDR3 is made up of 14 amino acids. CDR1 and CDR2 from the germline V gene are SGHRS and YFSETQ. The J segment lost 6 bases and the V segment lost 5 bases, leaving 4 bases of the junction unmatched.

The chain combines TRBV6-1 with TRBJ2-7; 7 bases are a match to TRBD2. Germline CDR1 MNHNS, CDR2 SASEGT. V shed 1 base and J 3 bases; nucleotides not matched to a gene: 12. The CDR3 spans 17 residues. The CDR3 loop reads CASSEVKGGSPFYEQYF. CDR3 in DNA: TGTGCCAGCAGTGAAGTAAAGGGCGGGAGCCCTTTCTACGAGCAGTACTTC.

The chain is built from TRBV5-1 and TRBJ2-2; no definite D call. Germline V gene lookup returns CDR1 SGHRS and CDR2 YFSETQ. The CDR3 consists of 15 residues. V lost 0 bases and J lost 1, with 7 bases in between. The CDR3 here is CASSLAAGNTGELFF. Written as DNA, the CDR3 is TGCGCCAGCAGCTTGGCGGCAGGGAACACCGGGGAGCTGTTTTTT.

This chain connects TRBV13 to TRBJ2-1, with TRBD2 matching 7 bases. The germline V gene encodes CDR1 PRHDT and CDR2 FYEKMQ (reference sequence). Trimming took 4 bases from V and 7 from J; bases not matched to a gene: 10. The CDR3 extends over 15 amino acids. The CDR3 DNA sequence: TGTGCCAGCAGCTCCGGACTAGGGGCCGGGAATGAGCAGTTCTTC. As protein: CASSSGLGAGNEQFF. Full variable domain (outside the CDR3, taken from reference TRBV13 and TRBJ2-1): AAGVIQSPRHLIKEKRETATLKCYPIPRHDTVYWYQQGPGQDPQFLISFYEKMQSDKGSIPDRFSAQQFSDYHSELNMSSLELGDSALYFCASSSGLGAGNEQFFGPGTRLTVL.

In its sample, this clone was seen once. The rearrangement joins TRBV4-2 to TRBJ1-1; D possibly corresponds to TRBD1 (6 bases). Germline CDR1 and CDR2: LGHNA and YNFKEQ. Trimming stripped 1 base from V and 3 bases from J, with 12 bases between. This CDR3 is 15 amino acids long. The DNA for the CDR3 is TGTGCCAGCAGCCAAGTCATGTCAGGGGACACTGAAGCTTTCTTT. Its protein product is CASSQVMSGDTEAFF.

The chain joins TRBV19 to TRBJ2-1, with a tentative D call TRBD2 (7 bases). The germline V and J ends were trimmed by 7 bases and 16 bases, with 26 bases remaining between them. Germline CDR1 and CDR2: LNHDA and SQIVND (reference sequence). The CDR3 spans 14 residues. Written as DNA, the CDR3 is TGTGCCAGTAAAAGGGGGGGAGAGGATTTTAAGTCCTTCTTC. Its translation: CASKRGGEDFKSFF.

In its sample, this clone was seen once. This rearrangement joins TRBV28 to TRBJ2-7; D gene ambiguous. CDR1 and CDR2 from the germline V gene are MDHEN and SYDVKM. The CDR3 is made up of 11 amino acids. Trimming removed 5 bases from V and 3 bases from J, with 5 bases in between. The CDR3 here is CASSDNYEQYF. DNA of the CDR3: TGTGCCAGCAGTGACAACTACGAGCAGTACTTC. Full variable domain (remainder filled in from reference TRBV28 and TRBJ2-7): DVKVTQSSRYLVKRTGEKVFLECVQDMDHENMFWYRQDPGLGLRLIYFSYDVKMKEKGDIPEGYSVSREKKERFSLILESASTNQTSMYLCASSDNYEQYFGPGTRLTVT.

This clone was detected once. J is TRBJ2-5 and V is TRBV12-3 or TRBV12-4; D not resolved. The CDR3 contains 11 residues. V lost 8 bases and J 2 bases, leaving 6 bases between the germline ends. The DNA of the CDR3 is TGTGCCAGCGGGCCGCAAGAGACCCAGTACTTC. Residues: CASGPQETQYF.

This chain joins TRBV6-5 and TRBJ2-7; D gene unclear. This CDR3 contains 13 residues. Trimming took 0 bases from V and 4 from J, leaving 7 bases between them. Germline assignment: CDR1 MNHEY and CDR2 SVGAGI. CDR3: CASSYSRLYEQYF. The CDR3 nucleotides read TGTGCCAGCAGTTACTCGAGGCTGTACGAGCAGTACTTC.

V usage is TRBV5-1 and J usage is TRBJ2-1; 14 positions match TRBD2. The germline V gene has CDR1 SGHRS and CDR2 YFSETQ. There are 17 residues in the CDR3. The V and J ends lost 4 bases and 9 bases, in that order; junction bases with no gene match: 12. DNA for the CDR3: TGCGCCAGCAGCCTCGGACTAGCGGGAGGCAGTGGGAGTGAGCAGTTCTTC. Protein product: CASSLGLAGGSGSEQFF.

The gene calls are TRBV7-9 and TRBJ2-7; D gene uncertain. The length of the CDR3 is 14 residues. Germline CDR1 and CDR2: SEHNR and FQNEAQ (reference sequence). V lost 1 base to trimming and J lost 2 bases, with 9 bases between them. The CDR3 nucleotides read TGTGCCAGCAGCTTAGAGGCCCCGGCCTACGAGCAGTACTTC. Translating gives CASSLEAPAYEQYF. Full variable domain (remainder filled in from reference TRBV7-9 and TRBJ2-7): DTGVSQNPRHKITKRGQNVTFRCDPISEHNRLYWYRQTLGQGPEFLTYFQNEAQLEKSRLLSDRFSAERPKGSFSTLEIQRTEQGDSAMYLCASSLEAPAYEQYFGPGTRLTVT.

This chain uses TRBV28 with TRBJ2-1; no reliable D call. Germline CDR1 and CDR2: MDHEN and SYDVKM. The CDR3 covers 12 residues. Trimming took off 2 bases at V and 9 bases at J, with 8 bases between the two ends. This CDR3 is CASSLLAREQFF. DNA of the CDR3: TGTGCCAGCAGTTTACTCGCTCGTGAGCAGTTCTTC.

CDR3 residues: CASRQGHQPQHF. CDR3 sequence (DNA): TGTGCCAGCAGGCAGGGGCACCAGCCCCAGCATTTT. The chain is built from TRBV2 and TRBJ1-5, with a tentative D call TRBD1 (6 bases). Germline CDR1 SNHLY, CDR2 FYNNEI. Trimming stripped 6 bases from V and 7 bases from J, with 10 bases between. The length of the CDR3 is 12 residues.

The chain recombines TRBV7-3 with TRBJ2-5, with TRBD1 as a possible D gene (5 bases). Germline values: CDR1 SGHTA, CDR2 FQGTGA. V shed 5 bases and J shed 2 bases, with 9 bases lying between them. The CDR3 is 13 residues long. This CDR3 is CASSPDIQETQYF. As DNA, the CDR3 is TGTGCCAGCAGCCCGGACATACAAGAGACCCAGTACTTC.

The V gene is TRBV5-1, the J gene TRBJ2-2, with 8 nucleotides matching TRBD2. The V gene end was trimmed by 3 bases and the J gene end by 4 bases; junction bases not matched to a gene: 17. The germline V gene has CDR1 SGHRS and CDR2 YFSETQ. This CDR3 has 19 amino acids. The chain's CDR3 is CASSSVGTTRAGATGELFF. DNA of the CDR3: TGCGCCAGCAGCTCCGTGGGGACTACTAGAGCGGGAGCCACCGGGGAGCTGTTTTTT.

The gene calls are TRBV28 and TRBJ1-2; 9 bases are a match to TRBD1. The CDR3 is made up of 16 amino acids. Germline V CDR1 and CDR2: MDHEN, SYDVKM. The V and J ends lost 5 bases and 4 bases, in that order; junction bases with no gene match: 11. CDR3 amino acids: CASSGQRTGAAYGYTF. The CDR3 bases are TGTGCCAGCAGTGGCCAAAGGACAGGGGCGGCCTATGGCTACACCTTC.

V gene TRBV5-1 combines with J gene TRBJ2-3; 9 bases match TRBD1. This CDR3 is built from 14 residues. The germline gives CDR1 SGHRS, CDR2 YFSETQ. V shed 5 bases and J 5 bases; nucleotides not matched to a gene: 6. The CDR3 DNA sequence: TGCGCCAGCAGAACGGGACAGGGAGGAGATACGCAGTATTTT. Translation gives CASRTGQGGDTQYF.

Only one count was recorded for this clone. This chain connects TRBV30 to TRBJ1-3, with a weak D call TRBD1 (6 bases). Trimming removed 3 bases from V and 5 bases from J, with 17 bases in between. In germline, CDR1 is GTSNPN, CDR2 SVGIG (reference sequence). The length of the CDR3 is 15 residues. The CDR3 nucleotides are TGTGCCTGGAGACCCCCGGGACATGGTAGAAACACCATATATTTT. Encoded protein: CAWRPPGHGRNTIYF.

The J gene is TRBJ1-1, the V gene TRBV19; D unclear. This CDR3 region has 13 residues. The V and J ends lost 3 bases and 2 bases respectively, with 7 bases between them. Germline lookup yields CDR1 LNHDA and CDR2 SQIVND (reference sequence). The CDR3 DNA sequence: TGTGCCAGTAGTATCTTAGTTAACACTGAAGCTTTCTTT. Amino acids: CASSILVNTEAFF.

The rearrangement joins TRBV29-1 to TRBJ2-2; 9 nucleotides match TRBD2. The CDR3 length is 15 residues. Germline values: CDR1 SQVTM, CDR2 ANQGSEA. The junction had 3 bases not matched to a gene; V was cut back by 3 bases and J by 1 base. The CDR3 nucleotides read TGCAGCGTTGACGGGACTAGCCGGAACACCGGGGAGCTGTTTTTT. Amino acids: CSVDGTSRNTGELFF.

The V call is TRBV4-3, the J call TRBJ2-1, with 7 bases fitting TRBD2. The ends lost 1 base at V and 9 bases at J; junction bases unmatched: 12. Looked up from germline, CDR1 is LGHNA and CDR2 is YSLEER. The CDR3 totals 16 residues. DNA for the CDR3: TGCGCCAGCAGCCAAGGTTTGGGACTACCTACGGGTGAGCAGTTCTTC. Translated, it gives CASSQGLGLPTGEQFF.